This T cell receptor beta chain originates from a study of T-cell reconstitution after alpha-beta-depleted transplantation in children. This clonotype was counted only a few times. Unique molecular identifiers were incorporated during preparation of the TCRbeta library. One entry per CDR3 protein, called by TCRdb with MiXCR from the PCR reads. The sample lists roughly 200,000 distinct CDR3 sequences, around 10% occurring once. The CDR3 length is 14 residues. Losses at the gene ends were 7 bases for V and 7 bases for J; bases not matched to a gene: 8. The source was PBMCs from the stem cell graft donor, collected from the stem cell graft. V and J are TRBV12-3 or TRBV12-4 and TRBJ2-1; 9 bases fit TRBD1. The sequence was collected from a human donor who donated a stem cell graft to a child with acute lymphoblastic leukemia. The CDR3 loop is CASTTDRGRNEQFF. The CDR3 nucleotides read TGTGCCAGCACCACGGACAGGGGTCGAAATGAGCAGTTCTTC.